This T cell receptor (beta chain) appears in the sequencing data of a study of shared clonotypes between healthy human individuals (dated by TCRdb to 2020 to 2021). About the full investigation: The cohort included a few men and two women between 18 and 49 years of age. For each donor, CD4 naive and CD4 memory were each run on three plates, CD8 naive on two plates, and CD8 memory on one plate. To estimate repertoire size and how much clonotypes are shared between individuals, the study performed deep sequencing of blood TCR repertoires from a few healthy adults. To increase sequencing depth and limit assay-specific biases, TCR repertoire library preparation and sequencing were carried out by different laboratories using diverse techniques. Each donor's leukapheresis produced roughly between about 0.85 and 10 billion PBMCs.

Study-wide findings and limitations: Incomplete sequencing was indicated by rarefaction of sorted-subset datasets, despite the large sequencing depth. Pairwise subsampling indicated that sequencing depth was expected to affect the degree of clonotype sharing among donors. Because the study included only a small number of donors, the genetic and exposure-history diversity represented was limited. Only blood was sampled, and tissue TCR repertoires likely differ from those in blood. When a few donors were compared, the shared fraction of clonotypes was around 5% for naive CD4, 3.5% to 4% for naive CD8, more than 2% for memory CD4, and 0.35% to 0.5% for memory CD8. Compared with non-shared clonotypes, the clonotypes found in all four sorted-subset donors had higher generation probabilities. Estimated clonotype richness was generally larger for naive than for memory subsets.

TCR CDR3 regions were amplified from genomic DNA by multiplex PCR using the deep immunoSEQ assay. Genomic DNA extracted from each cell subset was distributed evenly over all wells of several immunoSEQ 96-well plates, and each plate served as one replicate. Each replicate PCR for sorted subsets received around 210 ng genomic DNA, equal to roughly 30,000 T cell genomes. The purified libraries were quantified using a Qubit 3.0 fluorometer, sized with a Bioanalyzer 2100, and then quantified again using the KAPA Library Quantification kit. Each immunoSEQ 96-well plate was sequenced on its own single-read 150-cycle Illumina NextSeq 550 flow cell. In the original analysis: Because the immunoSEQ output included only junctional sequences and no quality scores, the filtering could not be the same as the filtering used for full-length reads. To assign V/J genes and CDR3, sequences were annotated using PyIR, a Python wrapper for IgBLAST v1.9, with IMGT germline references. Reads were filtered out if the reads had weak V/J assignments (E-value above 1e-6), no CDR3, stop codons, out-of-frame junctions, or ambiguous translated residues. A V3J clonotype was defined by an identical inferred V gene, J gene, and CDR3 amino acid sequence. Percentage overlap between repertoires was calculated by dividing the number of shared unique clonotypes by the size of the smaller repertoire. Richness of each repertoire was evaluated using RTK rarefaction, the Chao1 estimator, and Recon v2.1 estimates of unobserved clonotypes. For all TCRbeta clonotypes obtained by the gDNA method from a few donors, generation probabilities were computed with OLGA. What TCRdb holds here is the immuneACCESS table cut down to in-frame rearrangements. Part of the clones is not present; checked against another copy, under half of the missing clones reflect an unresolved V gene, and the others are unexplained. V and J calls and clone size are as listed in that table; D and trimming were resolved from the DNA. The sample includes some 2 million clones, with 85% to 95% observed a single time. The ten largest make up roughly 1% of the sample.

The germline V gene (reference sequence) sets CDR1 to MNHEY and CDR2 to SMNVEV. Reading from cysteine to phenylalanine, the CDR3 counts 15 amino acids. Left in the record is the CDR3 DNA by itself, 45 bases read in frame from the first base. The germline ends are 14 bases apart after V is trimmed by 5 bases and J by 0 bases. CD8 naive samples consisted of CD45RO-negative cells that were positively selected for CCR7, yielding a CD45RA+CCR7+ population without TemRA cells. Donors were healthy HIV-negative adults with no recently reported acute infections or vaccinations. All donors were Caucasian adults living in Nashville, Tennessee, USA. Blood was obtained by leukapheresis, after which PBMCs were separated by Ficoll-Histopaque density gradient centrifugation and cryopreserved in liquid nitrogen vapor phase. Analytical flow cytometry was used to check the purity and quantity of each magnetically sorted T cell population. Each sorted fraction had its genomic DNA isolated and then quantified by UV absorbance on a Nanodrop 2000c.

Regarding this clone: This clone's antigen is unknown. Base qualities are not at hand, and no much larger clone is one base apart.

Recombination linked TRBV27 to TRBJ2-7; confidence is insufficient to name the D gene. Sequencing was done on a sample of naive CD8+ T cells sorted from blood. The cell subset or site label, as the study defines it: CD45RA+CCR7+. The TCR sequence derives from a man in his late teens or twenties in good health. In nucleotides, the sequence is TGTGCCAGCAGTCACTTGGACGGTAGCTCCTACGAGCAGTACTTC. Its translation is CASSHLDGSSYEQYF.